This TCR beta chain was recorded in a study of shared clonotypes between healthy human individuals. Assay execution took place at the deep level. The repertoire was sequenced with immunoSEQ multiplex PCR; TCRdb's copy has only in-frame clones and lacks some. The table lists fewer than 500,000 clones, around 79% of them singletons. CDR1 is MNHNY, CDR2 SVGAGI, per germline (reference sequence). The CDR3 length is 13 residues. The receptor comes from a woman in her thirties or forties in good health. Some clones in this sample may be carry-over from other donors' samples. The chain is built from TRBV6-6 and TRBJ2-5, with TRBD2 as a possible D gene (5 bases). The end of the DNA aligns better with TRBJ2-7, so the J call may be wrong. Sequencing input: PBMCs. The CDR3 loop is CAVLPSGDYEQYF. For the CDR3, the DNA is TGTGCCGTCCTCCCCAGCGGAGACTACGAGCAGTACTTC.